This T cell receptor (beta chain) was identified in a study of cytotoxic CD8 clonotypes in ibrutinib-treated CLL. Library input was about 2.2 micrograms of DNA from cryopreserved PBMCs. This clone occurred a few times. Germline loops: CDR1 MNHNS, CDR2 SASEGT. V gave up 6 bases and J gave up 1 base; unmatched junction bases: 2. The CDR3 has 15 amino acids. The data were produced by immunoSEQ multiplex PCR, yet TCRdb's version contains in-frame clones alone and is incomplete. The data contain about 150,000 clones, about three quarters of them singletons. This receptor was taken from a human donor with chronic lymphocytic leukemia. The sequencing used PBMCs, collected after 24 months of ibrutinib treatment. The rearrangement links TRBV6-1 to TRBJ2-3, with TRBD2 identical over 12 bases. The CDR3, as DNA: TGTGCCAGCAGGCGACTAGCGGGGGGCACAGATACGCAGTATTTT. Its translation is CASRRLAGGTDTQYF.